The present T cell receptor beta chain was sequenced within a study of blood T cells in healthy people across ages. Germline CDR1 SGHKS, CDR2 YYEKEE (reference sequence). This CDR3 comprises 17 residues. The J segment lost 4 bases and the V segment lost 5 bases, leaving 15 bases of the junction unmatched. General study findings and limits: Getting older went along with TCR beta diversity per million T cells dropping roughly linearly. Conclusively comparing naive with antigen-experienced cells was impossible with unsorted PBMCs.

Each donor gave roughly 9.1 milliliters of peripheral blood. Comments on this clonotype: Antigen specificity is unknown.

Primed by a sample-barcoded 5' primer and a J-beta primer mix, a second PCR proceeded for roughly 6 to 12 cycles. TCRdb independently ran MiXCR on the 5' RACE reads; one entry per CDR3 protein. Of about 1.6 million distinct CDR3 sequences listed, about 31% are singletons. The V gene is TRBV5-5, the J gene TRBJ2-3; 8 bases line up with TRBD1. Source material: blood. This TCR was recovered from a woman in her 30s in good health. Written as DNA, the CDR3 is TGTGCCAGCAGTCCTCCCCCGGGACGGACAGGGTCAGATACGCAGTATTTT. Protein product: CASSPPPGRTGSDTQYF.